A selection of T cell receptor beta chains follows, all from one sample in a study of blood T cell repertoires in COVID-19. Sequencing used immunoSEQ multiplex PCR; TCRdb keeps in-frame clones, though not all of them. This table holds fewer than 300,000 clones, 86% found once. Input material: peripheral blood. The receptors were sampled from a man in his forties or fifties with COVID-19, enrolled during active disease. Both conserved end residues are trimmed from each CDR3.

V: TRBV18
J: TRBJ2-1
CDR3: ASSPPRDSLYNEQF

V: TRBV15
J: TRBJ2-1
CDR3: ATSSWGGDYNEQF

V: TRBV7-9
J: TRBJ2-1
CDR3: ASSLTGTDYNEQF

V: TRBV27
J: TRBJ2-7
CDR3: ASSLRLAGGYEQY

V: TRBV6-2/TRBV6-3
J: TRBJ2-3
CDR3: ASSRRGSTDTQY

V: TRBV5-4
J: TRBJ2-7
CDR3: ASSLPSGGPIYEQY

V: TRBV6-5
J: TRBJ1-5
CDR3: ASGRQGAGNQPQH

V: TRBV5-1
J: TRBJ1-2
CDR3: ASSFGTGTGGYT

V: TRBV7-3
J: TRBJ1-2
CDR3: ASSSPGQGNYGYT

V: TRBV7-8
J: TRBJ2-7
CDR3: ASSLAGGEEQY

V: TRBV3-1/TRBV3-2
J: TRBJ2-3
CDR3: ASSHLAGASTDTQY

V: TRBV15
J: TRBJ2-1
CDR3: ATSGEGGSGRASHEQF

V: TRBV27
J: TRBJ2-1
CDR3: ASSFRAGGPASNEQF

V: TRBV7-8
J: TRBJ2-2
CDR3: ASSLVGGSENTGELF

V: TRBV19
J: TRBJ1-2
CDR3: ASTQTGVDYGYT

V: TRBV5-1
J: TRBJ1-4
CDR3: ASSLDMNENEKLF

V: TRBV3-1/TRBV3-2
J: TRBJ1-3
CDR3: ASSQDSLGSSGNTIY

V: TRBV9
J: TRBJ1-3
CDR3: ASSVGVSGNTIY

V: TRBV10-3
J: TRBJ1-2
CDR3: AISESRDSGYT

V: TRBV6-6
J: TRBJ1-2
CDR3: ASSYSDTNYGYT

V: TRBV6-5
J: TRBJ2-5
CDR3: ASSSQQGKHQETQY

V: TRBV6-1
J: TRBJ2-2
CDR3: ASSEVGGSTGELF

V: TRBV6-2/TRBV6-3
J: TRBJ1-5
CDR3: ASSYVPGRSNQPQH

V: TRBV27
J: TRBJ1-2
CDR3: ASSLQGAGYGYT

V: TRBV9
J: TRBJ2-1
CDR3: ASSPGTSNEQF

V: TRBV19
J: TRBJ1-5
CDR3: ASSINTEDSNQPQH

V: TRBV6-5
J: TRBJ2-2
CDR3: ASSRSGNTGELF

V: TRBV30
J: TRBJ2-3
CDR3: AWSVHRGTSTDTQY

V: TRBV5-4
J: TRBJ1-6
CDR3: ASSAGLINSPLH

V: TRBV11-2
J: TRBJ2-3
CDR3: ASSHLRGPEDTQY

V: TRBV6-5
J: TRBJ1-5
CDR3: ASIRTDRGDQPQH

V: TRBV6-5
J: TRBJ2-7
CDR3: ASSLGGLAGGYEQY

V: TRBV3-1/TRBV3-2
J: TRBJ2-7
CDR3: ASSQNGGGEQY

V: TRBV19
J: TRBJ1-1
CDR3: ASSIVAGGTEAF

V: TRBV6-5
J: TRBJ1-5
CDR3: ASSSYRTGAQPQH

V: TRBV24-1
J: TRBJ2-1
CDR3: ATSDRDRAGYNEQF

V: TRBV20-1
J: TRBJ2-7
CDR3: SASTSGGNEQY

V: TRBV2
J: TRBJ2-5
CDR3: ASIEGAPGNQY

V: TRBV5-1
J: TRBJ2-1
CDR3: ASSGSGTDYNEQF

V: TRBV29-1
J: TRBJ2-1
CDR3: SGLGRQF

V: TRBV4-3
J: TRBJ1-5
CDR3: ASSQDQASNQPQH

V: TRBV28
J: TRBJ1-1
CDR3: ASSPGQMNTEAF

V: TRBV5-1
J: TRBJ1-5
CDR3: ASSTTGGRNQPQH

V: TRBV6-5
J: TRBJ1-4
CDR3: ASSLGPLGEKLF

V: TRBV5-4
J: TRBJ2-7
CDR3: ASSAGGIRYEQY

V: TRBV27
J: TRBJ1-3
CDR3: ASSSSREIGRNTIY

V: TRBV13
J: TRBJ2-1
CDR3: ASSSRGSRDYSYNEQF

V: TRBV11-2
J: TRBJ2-2
CDR3: ASSLGPDRVYSGELF

V: TRBV19
J: TRBJ1-1
CDR3: ASSSGTGGVNTEAF

V: TRBV15
J: TRBJ1-2
CDR3: ATSRDRTAYGYT

V: TRBV20-1
J: TRBJ2-1
CDR3: SAKRGYEQF

V: TRBV3-1/TRBV3-2
J: TRBJ2-1
CDR3: ASSQGRVWLAGANYNEQF

V: TRBV6-5
J: TRBJ1-2
CDR3: ASSYLVGTGYGYT

V: TRBV19
J: TRBJ2-7
CDR3: ASSSANKRTQPYEQY

V: TRBV19
J: TRBJ1-5
CDR3: ASTTGDNQPQH

V: TRBV13
J: TRBJ2-7
CDR3: ASSLRGEQY

V: TRBV9
J: TRBJ2-1
CDR3: ASSVDLAGGYNEQF

V: TRBV6-5
J: TRBJ1-1
CDR3: ASSSPIENTEAF

V: TRBV28
J: TRBJ2-2
CDR3: ASSFYALSSNTGELF

V: TRBV10-1
J: TRBJ2-7
CDR3: ASSESQGAYEQY